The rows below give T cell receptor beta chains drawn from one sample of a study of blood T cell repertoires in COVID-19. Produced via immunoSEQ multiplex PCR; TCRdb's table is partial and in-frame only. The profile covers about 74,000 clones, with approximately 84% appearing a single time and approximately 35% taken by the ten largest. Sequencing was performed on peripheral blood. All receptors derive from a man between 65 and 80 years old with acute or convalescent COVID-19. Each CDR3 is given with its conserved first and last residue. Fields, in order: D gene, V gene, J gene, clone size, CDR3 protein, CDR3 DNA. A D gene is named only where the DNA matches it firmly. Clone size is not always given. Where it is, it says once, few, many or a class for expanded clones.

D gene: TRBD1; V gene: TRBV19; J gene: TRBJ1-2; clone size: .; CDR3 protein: CASSSGQAYGYTF; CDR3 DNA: TGTGCCAGTAGTTCCGGACAGGCCTATGGCTACACCTTC
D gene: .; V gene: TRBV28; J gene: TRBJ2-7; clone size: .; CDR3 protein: CASSLPFTGAYEQYF; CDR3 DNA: TGTGCCAGCAGTCTACCCTTTACGGGAGCCTACGAGCAGTACTTC
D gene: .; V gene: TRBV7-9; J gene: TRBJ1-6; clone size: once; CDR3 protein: CASSRGGGNSPLHF; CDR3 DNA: TGTGCCAGCAGCCGCGGCGGGGGGAATTCACCCCTCCACTTT
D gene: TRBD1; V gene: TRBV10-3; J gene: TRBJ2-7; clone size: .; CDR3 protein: CAISESKTGETYEQYF; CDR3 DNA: TGTGCCATCAGTGAGTCAAAGACAGGGGAAACCTACGAGCAGTACTTC
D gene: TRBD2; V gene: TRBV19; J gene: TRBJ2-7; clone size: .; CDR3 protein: CASSTLAGGPVEQYF; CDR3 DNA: TGTGCCAGTAGTACCTTGGCGGGAGGGCCGGTCGAGCAGTACTTC
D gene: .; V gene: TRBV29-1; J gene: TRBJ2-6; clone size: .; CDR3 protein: CSVKPGSGANVLTF; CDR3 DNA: TGCAGCGTTAAACCCGGCTCTGGGGCCAACGTCCTGACTTTC
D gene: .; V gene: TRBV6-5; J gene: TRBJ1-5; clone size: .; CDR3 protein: CASTQGINQPQHF; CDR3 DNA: TGTGCCAGCACCCAGGGCATCAATCAGCCCCAGCATTTT
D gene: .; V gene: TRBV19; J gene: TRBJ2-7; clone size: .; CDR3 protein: CASRIGGGSYEQYF; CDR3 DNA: TGTGCCAGTAGGATAGGAGGAGGGTCCTACGAGCAGTACTTC
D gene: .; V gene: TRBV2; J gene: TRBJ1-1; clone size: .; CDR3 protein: CASSEQAQGTEAFF; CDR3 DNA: TGTGCCAGCAGTGAACAGGCCCAAGGAACTGAAGCTTTCTTT
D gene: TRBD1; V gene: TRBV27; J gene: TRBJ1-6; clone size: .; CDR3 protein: CASSFRGYNSPLHF; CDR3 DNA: TGTGCCAGCAGTTTCAGGGGGTATAATTCACCCCTCCACTTT
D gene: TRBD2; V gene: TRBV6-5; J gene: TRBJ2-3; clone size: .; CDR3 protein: CASSYSSGVSTDTQYF; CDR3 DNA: TGTGCCAGCAGTTACTCTAGCGGGGTGAGCACAGATACGCAGTATTTT
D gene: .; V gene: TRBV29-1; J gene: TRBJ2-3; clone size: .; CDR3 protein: CSAHRGAGDTQYF; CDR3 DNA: TGCAGCGCCCATCGGGGGGCCGGAGATACGCAGTATTTT
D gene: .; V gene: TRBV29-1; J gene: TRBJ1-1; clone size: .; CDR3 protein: CSVVQGYQNTEAFF; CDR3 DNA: TGCAGCGTTGTTCAGGGGTACCAGAACACTGAAGCTTTCTTT
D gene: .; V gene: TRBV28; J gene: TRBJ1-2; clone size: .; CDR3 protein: CASRAGYGYTF; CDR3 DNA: TGTGCCAGCAGAGCAGGGTATGGCTACACCTTC
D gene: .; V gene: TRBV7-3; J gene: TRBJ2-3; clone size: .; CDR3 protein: CASSLGGGASTDTQYF; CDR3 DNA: TGTGCCAGCAGCCTGGGTGGCGGGGCTAGCACAGATACGCAGTATTTT
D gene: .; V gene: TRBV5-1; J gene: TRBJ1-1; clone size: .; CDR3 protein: CASSLRGNTEAFF; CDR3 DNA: TGCGCCAGCAGCTTGAGGGGGAACACTGAAGCTTTCTTT
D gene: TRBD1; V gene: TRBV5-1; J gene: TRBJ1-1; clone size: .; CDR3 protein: CASSSPLGQTMNTEAFF; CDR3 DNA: TGCGCCAGCAGTTCCCCTTTGGGACAGACCATGAACACTGAAGCTTTCTTT
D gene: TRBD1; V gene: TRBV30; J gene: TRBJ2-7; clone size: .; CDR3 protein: CALHRGPYEQYF; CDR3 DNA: TGTGCCTTACACAGGGGCCCCTACGAGCAGTACTTC
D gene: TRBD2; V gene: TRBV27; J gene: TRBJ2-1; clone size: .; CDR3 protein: CASSWSGRAGNEQFF; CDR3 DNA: TGTGCCAGCAGTTGGAGCGGGAGAGCGGGCAATGAGCAGTTCTTC
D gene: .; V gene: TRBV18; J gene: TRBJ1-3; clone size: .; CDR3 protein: CASSPNRAGNTIYF; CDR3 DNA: TGTGCCAGCTCACCAAACAGGGCTGGAAACACCATATATTTT
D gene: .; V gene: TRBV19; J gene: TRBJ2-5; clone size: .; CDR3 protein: CASSMSDRKETQYF; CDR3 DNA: TGTGCCAGTAGTATGTCGGACAGAAAAGAGACCCAGTACTTC
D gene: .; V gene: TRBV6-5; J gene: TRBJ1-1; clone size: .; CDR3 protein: CASSYSQMNTEAFF; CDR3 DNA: TGTGCCAGCAGTTACTCACAGATGAACACTGAAGCTTTCTTT
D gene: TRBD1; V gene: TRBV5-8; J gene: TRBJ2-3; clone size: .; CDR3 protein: CASSYPGTGPTDTQYF; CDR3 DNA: TGTGCCAGCAGCTATCCCGGGACAGGGCCCACAGATACGCAGTATTTT
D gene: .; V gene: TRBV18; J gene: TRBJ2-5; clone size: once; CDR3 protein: CASSPLLQETQYF; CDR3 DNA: TGTGCCAGCTCACCCCTCCTCCAAGAGACCCAGTACTTC
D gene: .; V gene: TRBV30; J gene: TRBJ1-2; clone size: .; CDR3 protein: CAWRGVSYGYTF; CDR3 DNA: TGTGCCTGGAGAGGGGTTTCCTATGGCTACACCTTC
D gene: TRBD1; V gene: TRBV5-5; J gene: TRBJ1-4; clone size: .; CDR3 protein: CASSSGGTNEKLFF; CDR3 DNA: TGTGCCAGCAGCTCAGGGGGGACTAATGAAAAACTGTTTTTT
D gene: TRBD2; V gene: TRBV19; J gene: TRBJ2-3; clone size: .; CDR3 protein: CASSAPRRGGSTDTQYF; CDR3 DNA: TGTGCCAGTAGCGCTCCTCGCCGGGGGGGGAGCACAGATACGCAGTATTTT
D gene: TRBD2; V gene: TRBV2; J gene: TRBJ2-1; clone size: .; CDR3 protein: CASGREGPNEQFF; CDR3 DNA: TGTGCCAGCGGGCGGGAGGGACCCAATGAGCAGTTCTTC
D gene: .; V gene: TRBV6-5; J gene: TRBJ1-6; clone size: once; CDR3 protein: CASSPRGGVGSPLHF; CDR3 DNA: TGTGCCAGCAGCCCGCGGGGTGGGGTAGGGTCACCCCTCCACTTT
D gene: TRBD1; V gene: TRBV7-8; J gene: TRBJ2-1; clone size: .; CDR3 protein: CASSPTPGQGVHEQFF; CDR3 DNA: TGTGCCAGCAGCCCTACTCCGGGACAGGGGGTCCATGAGCAGTTCTTC
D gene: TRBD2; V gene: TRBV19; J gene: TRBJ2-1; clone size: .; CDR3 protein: CASSIRAGVFYNEQFF; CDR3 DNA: TGTGCCAGTAGTATCCGAGCGGGAGTATTCTACAATGAGCAGTTCTTC
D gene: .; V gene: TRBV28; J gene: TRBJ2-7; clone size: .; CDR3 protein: CASSLAGGYEQYF; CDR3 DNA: TGTGCCAGCAGTTTGGCGGGTGGGTACGAGCAGTACTTC
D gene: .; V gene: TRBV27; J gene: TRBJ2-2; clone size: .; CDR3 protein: CASSLSSLRYGELFF; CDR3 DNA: TGTGCCAGCAGTTTAAGTTCCCTACGGTACGGGGAGCTGTTTTTT
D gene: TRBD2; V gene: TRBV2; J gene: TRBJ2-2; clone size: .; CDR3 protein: CATLAENTGELFF; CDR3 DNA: TGTGCCACACTAGCGGAGAACACCGGGGAGCTGTTTTTT
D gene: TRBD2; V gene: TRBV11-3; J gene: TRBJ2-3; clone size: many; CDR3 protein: CASSKGTSVTDTQYF; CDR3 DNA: TGTGCCAGCAGCAAGGGCACTAGCGTGACAGATACGCAGTATTTT
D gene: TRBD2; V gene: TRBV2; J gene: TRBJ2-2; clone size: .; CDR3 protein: CASSLAGGTGELFF; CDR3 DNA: TGTGCCAGCAGCCTAGCGGGAGGGACCGGGGAGCTGTTTTTT
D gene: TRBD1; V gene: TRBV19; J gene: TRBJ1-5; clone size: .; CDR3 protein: CASSIATGTVNQPQHF; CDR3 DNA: TGTGCCAGTAGTATCGCCACCGGGACAGTCAATCAGCCCCAGCATTTT
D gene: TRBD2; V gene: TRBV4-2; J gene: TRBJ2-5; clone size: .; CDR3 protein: CASSQDVASGGETQYF; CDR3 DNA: TGTGCCAGCAGCCAAGATGTCGCTAGCGGAGGGGAGACCCAGTACTTC
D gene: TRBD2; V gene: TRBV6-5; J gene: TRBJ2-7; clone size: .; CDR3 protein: CASSSGGHSYEQYF; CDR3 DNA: TGTGCCAGCAGCAGCGGGGGACACTCCTACGAGCAGTACTTC
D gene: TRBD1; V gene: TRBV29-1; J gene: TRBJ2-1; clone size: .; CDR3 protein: CSALRDRGYNEQFF; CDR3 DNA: TGCAGCGCCCTTCGGGACAGGGGATACAATGAGCAGTTCTTC
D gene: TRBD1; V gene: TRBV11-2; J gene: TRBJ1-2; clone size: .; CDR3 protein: CASSSTGERNYGYTF; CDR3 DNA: TGTGCCAGCAGCTCGACAGGGGAGAGGAACTATGGCTACACCTTC
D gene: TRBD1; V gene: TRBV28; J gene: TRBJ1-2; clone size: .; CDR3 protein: CASSLFGQGAQGYTF; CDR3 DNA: TGTGCCAGCAGTTTATTCGGACAGGGGGCGCAGGGCTACACCTTC
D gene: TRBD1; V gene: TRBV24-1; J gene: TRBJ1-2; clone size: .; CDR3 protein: CATSANPGQTRLFDGYTF; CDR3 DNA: TGTGCCACCAGTGCCAATCCGGGACAGACTAGACTATTTGATGGCTACACCTTC
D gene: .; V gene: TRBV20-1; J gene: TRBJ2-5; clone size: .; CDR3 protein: CSPFRGETQYF; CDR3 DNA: TGCAGTCCCTTCAGGGGAGAGACCCAGTACTTC
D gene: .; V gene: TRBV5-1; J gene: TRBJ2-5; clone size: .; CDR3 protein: CASSLYLGKIAREETQYF; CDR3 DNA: TGCGCCAGCAGCTTGTACCTCGGTAAGATAGCGCGGGAAGAGACCCAGTACTTC
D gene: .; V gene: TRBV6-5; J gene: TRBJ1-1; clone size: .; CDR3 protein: CASSTRGTRAEAFF; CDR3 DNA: TGTGCCAGCAGTACGCGGGGGACAAGGGCTGAAGCTTTCTTT
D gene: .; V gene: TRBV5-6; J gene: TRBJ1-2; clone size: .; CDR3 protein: CASSFKEIGYTF; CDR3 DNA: TGTGCCAGCAGCTTTAAAGAGATTGGCTACACCTTC
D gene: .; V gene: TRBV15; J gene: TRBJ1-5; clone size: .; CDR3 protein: CATSRGEGWVGQPQHF; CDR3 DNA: TGTGCCACCAGCAGGGGGGAGGGTTGGGTAGGCCAGCCCCAGCATTTT
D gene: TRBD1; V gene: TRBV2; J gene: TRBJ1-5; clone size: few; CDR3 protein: CASSGDRANQPQHF; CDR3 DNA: TGTGCCAGCAGTGGTGACAGGGCCAATCAGCCCCAGCATTTT
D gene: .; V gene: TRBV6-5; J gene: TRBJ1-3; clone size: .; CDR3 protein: CASSSQRLRNTIYF; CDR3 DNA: TGTGCCAGCAGTTCCCAGAGACTACGAAACACCATATATTTT
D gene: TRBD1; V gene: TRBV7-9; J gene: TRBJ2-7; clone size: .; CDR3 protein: CASSLLGQGAYEQYF; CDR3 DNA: TGTGCCAGCAGCTTATTGGGACAGGGAGCCTACGAGCAGTACTTC
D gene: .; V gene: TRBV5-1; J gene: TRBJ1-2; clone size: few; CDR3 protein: CASSQGTPGLYGYTF; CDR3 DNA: TGCGCCAGCAGCCAGGGGACACCCGGCCTATATGGCTACACCTTC
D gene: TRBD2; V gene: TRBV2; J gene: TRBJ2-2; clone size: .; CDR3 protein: CASGGLAVNTGELFF; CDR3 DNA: TGTGCCAGCGGGGGACTAGCGGTAAACACCGGGGAGCTGTTTTTT
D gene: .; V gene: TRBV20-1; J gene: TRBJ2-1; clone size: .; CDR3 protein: CSARRGEQFF; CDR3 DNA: TGCAGTGCGCGGCGGGGTGAGCAGTTCTTC
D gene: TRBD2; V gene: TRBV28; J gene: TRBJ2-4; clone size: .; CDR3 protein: CASSSGLAGELTKAKNIQYF; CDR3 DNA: TGTGCCAGCAGTTCGGGACTAGCGGGGGAACTTACAAAAGCCAAAAACATTCAGTACTTC